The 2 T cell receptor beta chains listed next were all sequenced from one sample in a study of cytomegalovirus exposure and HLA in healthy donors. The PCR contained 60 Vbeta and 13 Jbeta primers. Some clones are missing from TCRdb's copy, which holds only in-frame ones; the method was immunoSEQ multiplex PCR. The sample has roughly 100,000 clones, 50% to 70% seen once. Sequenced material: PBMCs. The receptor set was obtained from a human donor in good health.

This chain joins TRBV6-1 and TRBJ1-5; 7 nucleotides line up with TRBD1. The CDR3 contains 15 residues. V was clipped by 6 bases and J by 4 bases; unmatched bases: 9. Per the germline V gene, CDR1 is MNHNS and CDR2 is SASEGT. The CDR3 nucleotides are TGTGCCAGCAGCTATTACAGGGGAGGTAATCAGCCCCAGCATTTT. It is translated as CASSYYRGGNQPQHF.

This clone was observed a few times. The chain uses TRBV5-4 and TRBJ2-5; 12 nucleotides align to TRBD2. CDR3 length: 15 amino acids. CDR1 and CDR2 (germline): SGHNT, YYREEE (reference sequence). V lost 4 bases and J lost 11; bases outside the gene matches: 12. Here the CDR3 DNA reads TGTGCCAGCAGCCTTACGGGACTAGCGGGTGGAGAGCAGTACTTC. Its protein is CASSLTGLAGGEQYF. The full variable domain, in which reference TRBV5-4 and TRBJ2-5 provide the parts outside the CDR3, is ETGVTQSPTHLIKTRGQQVTLRCSSQSGHNTVSWYQQALGQGPQFIFQYYREEENGRGNFPPRFSGLQFPNYSSELNVNALELDDSALYLCASSLTGLAGGEQYFGPGTRLLVL.